Shown below are 9 T cell receptor beta chains from a single sample sequenced in a study of cytomegalovirus exposure and HLA in healthy donors. Primers: 60 Vbeta forward and 13 Jbeta reverse. Generated by immunoSEQ multiplex PCR, the TCRdb table keeps only in-frame clones and is missing some. The table lists 90,000 or so clones, roughly four fifths of them singletons. What was sequenced was PBMCs. The receptors shown here come from a man aged 25-45 years in good health and CMV-seropositive.

The chain joins TRBV7-8 to TRBJ2-4, with 9 positions matching TRBD1. J was trimmed by 0 bases and V by 5 bases; bases with no gene match: 11. This CDR3 comprises 18 residues. The V gene's germline CDR1 is SGHVS and CDR2 FQNEAQ. The CDR3 sequence: CASSPGQGLNLAKNIQYF. The DNA of the CDR3 is TGTGCCAGCAGCCCGGGACAGGGCCTAAATCTAGCCAAAAACATTCAGTACTTC.

The chain combines TRBV5-8 with TRBJ1-1; 10 bases agree with TRBD1. The CDR3 extends over 14 amino acids. V was pared by 4 bases and J by 5 bases, with 5 bases of the junction left unmatched. Germline V gene sequence: CDR1 SGHTS, CDR2 YDEGEE. CDR3 loop: CASSPWGQGTEAFF. CDR3 sequence (DNA): TGTGCCAGCAGCCCGTGGGGACAGGGGACTGAAGCTTTCTTT.

The CDR3 DNA follows: TGTGCCAGCAGCGCGACCGGGACAGGGAATCAGCCCCAGCATTTT. Its protein product is CASSATGTGNQPQHF. V usage is TRBV5-5 and J usage is TRBJ1-5, with 9 bases aligning to TRBD1. Germline V gives CDR1 SGHKS, CDR2 YYEKEE (reference sequence). The V and J ends lost 4 bases and 4 bases, in that order; junction bases with no gene match: 6. The length of the CDR3 is 15 residues. Variable domain in full (rest from reference TRBV5-5 and TRBJ1-5): DAGVTQSPTHLIKTRGQQVTLRCSPISGHKSVSWYQQVLGQGPQFIFQYYEKEERGRGNFPDRFSARQFPNYSSELNVNALLLGDSALYLCASSATGTGNQPQHFGDGTRLSIL.

This clone was seen more than once but under ten times. J is TRBJ1-6 and V is TRBV7-8; 9 nucleotides match TRBD1. CDR3 length: 15 residues. Losses at the gene ends were 5 bases for V and 6 bases for J; bases not matched to a gene: 5. Germline V CDR1 and CDR2: SGHVS, FQNEAQ. CDR3 DNA sequence: TGTGCCAGCAGCCCAGAGGACAGGGGTAATTCACCCCTCCACTTT. The encoded protein is CASSPEDRGNSPLHF. Full variable domain (remainder filled in from reference TRBV7-8 and TRBJ1-6): GAGVSQSPRYKVAKRGQDVALRCDPISGHVSLFWYQQALGQGPEFLTYFQNEAQLDKSGLPSDRFFAERPEGSVSTLKIQRTQQEDSAVYLCASSPEDRGNSPLHFGNGTRLTVT.

This clone has more than one count but fewer than ten. This chain joins TRBV4-1 and TRBJ2-7; 9 bases agree with TRBD2. J was trimmed by 6 bases and V by 2 bases; bases with no gene match: 14. CDR1 MGHRA and CDR2 YSYEKL come from the germline V gene. This CDR3 has 17 amino acids. The CDR3 region has the DNA TGCGCCAGCAGCCAAACGGAGGCCCCCATAGCGGGAGTCGAGCAGTACTTC. It is translated as CASSQTEAPIAGVEQYF.

V is TRBV28 and J is TRBJ1-2; D not certain. CDR1 is MDHEN and CDR2 is SYDVKM in the germline V gene. Trimming pared 6 bases from V and 4 bases from J, leaving 3 bases between. This CDR3 has 10 residues. CDR3: CASSSYGYTF. For the CDR3, the DNA is TGTGCCAGCAGCTCCTATGGCTACACCTTC.

This clone has only one observation. CDR3 nucleotides: TGTGCCAGCAGCATAACTACTAGCTCCTACAATGAGCAGTTCTTC. This encodes CASSITTSSYNEQFF. The genes are TRBV9 and TRBJ2-1; D is perhaps TRBD2 (5 bases). V dropped 4 bases and J dropped 0 bases, with 11 bases sitting between them. Germline loops: CDR1 SGDLS, CDR2 YYNGEE. The CDR3 contains 15 residues. The whole variable domain, remainder taken from reference TRBV9 and TRBJ2-1, is DSGVTQTPKHLITATGQRVTLRCSPRSGDLSVYWYQQSLDQGLQFLIQYYNGEERAKGNILERFSAQQFPDLHSELNLSSLELGDSALYFCASSITTSSYNEQFFGPGTRLTVL.

The CDR3 loop reads CASSLDEGTEQFF. In DNA form, the CDR3 reads TGTGCCAGCAGCTTAGATGAGGGCACTGAGCAGTTCTTC. The chain joins TRBV7-9 to TRBJ2-1, with a tentative D call TRBD2 (5 bases). This CDR3 has 13 amino acids. The germline gives CDR1 SEHNR, CDR2 FQNEAQ (reference sequence). The V gene lost 1 base and the J gene lost 9 bases, with 10 bases spanning the gap.

The V and J genes are TRBV30 and TRBJ2-1; 8 bases match TRBD2. V lost 6 bases to trimming and J lost 9 bases; unmatched junction nucleotides: 16. The CDR3 contains 15 residues. CDR1 is GTSNPN and CDR2 is SVGIG in the germline V gene (reference sequence). The CDR3 here is CACKARRTSTSEQFF. DNA for the CDR3: TGTGCCTGTAAGGCCCGTCGGACTAGCACCAGTGAGCAGTTCTTC.